Shown below are 4 T cell receptor beta chains from a single sample sequenced in a study of T cells in localized non-small cell lung cancer. Clones were sequenced by immunoSEQ multiplex PCR, and TCRdb holds only the in-frame ones, with some missing. The profile covers some 25,000 clones, with roughly 90% appearing a single time and approximately 14% taken by the ten largest. The sequenced sample was peripheral blood, obtained before any cancer treatment. The receptors were gathered from a man aged 40-75 years with stage III squamous cell lung carcinoma.

The V and J genes are TRBV5-1 and TRBJ1-1; possible D gene TRBD1, 5 bases. Germline values: CDR1 SGHRS, CDR2 YFSETQ. Trimming took off 0 bases at V and 0 bases at J, with 9 bases between the two ends. This CDR3 region has 15 residues. The CDR3 here is CASSLEGQMNTEAFF. In DNA, the CDR3 is TGCGCCAGCAGCTTGGAGGGGCAGATGAACACTGAAGCTTTCTTT.

V and J are TRBV5-1 and TRBJ2-2; D ambiguous. The CDR3 runs 16 residues. CDR1 SGHRS and CDR2 YFSETQ come from the germline V gene. Trimming removed 1 base at V and 4 bases at J, with 14 bases between. CDR3 amino acids: CASSLWSTASTGELFF. The CDR3 DNA reads TGCGCCAGCAGCTTGTGGAGTACAGCCTCCACCGGGGAGCTGTTTTTT.

V and J are TRBV5-1 and TRBJ1-4; D is possibly TRBD1 (5 bases). V lost 2 bases to trimming and J lost 8 bases, with 16 bases between them. The CDR3 consists of 15 residues. Germline CDR1 is SGHRS and CDR2 is YFSETQ. The chain's CDR3 is CASSFVPGAREKLFF. CDR3 bases: TGCGCCAGCAGCTTCGTCCCCGGGGCCCGGGAAAAACTGTTTTTT.

The chain's CDR3 is CASSLSSYEQYF. As DNA, the CDR3 is TGTGCCAGCAGCCTGTCCTCCTACGAGCAGTACTTC. V is TRBV5-6 and J is TRBJ2-7; D not certain. The germline gives CDR1 SGHDT, CDR2 YYEEEE. The CDR3 runs 12 residues. V gave up 4 bases and J gave up 0 bases, with 5 bases separating them.